The 20 T cell receptor beta chains below all came from one sample that was sequenced in a study of beta chain features in type 1 diabetes. No antigens are known for them. Study results and caveats: TCRB CDR3s were moderately but significantly shorter in Type 1 diabetes patients in all four CD4+ subsets.

Reverse transcription of all isolated RNA meant that expressed TCRB transcripts were sequenced. Assay: immunoSEQ multiplex PCR; the TCRdb copy retains only in-frame clones and omits some. The sample lists a few hundred thousand clones, around 10% occurring once. The source material was central memory CD4+ T cells from blood. Receptor source: a man aged 30 to 39 with type 1 diabetes.

Comments on this clone: The same CDR3 can be traced to other DNA sequences in this sample. The V gene is TRBV28, the J gene TRBJ2-2; 8 bases map to TRBD1. The CDR3 runs 15 residues. In germline, CDR1 is MDHEN, CDR2 SYDVKM. With V trimmed by 5 bases and J by 4 bases, 6 bases remained unmatched. The CDR3 DNA sequence: TGTGCCAGCAGTCTTACAGGGGGTTCCACCGGGGAGCTGTTTTTT. This codes for CASSLTGGSTGELFF.

The DNA for the CDR3 is TGTGCCAGCAGCTTAGCCGTGGAGACCCAGTACTTC. It translates to CASSLAVETQYF. The rearrangement links TRBV11-3 to TRBJ2-5; D unresolved. The CDR3 has 12 residues. Per the germline V gene, CDR1 is SGHNT and CDR2 is YENEEA. Deletions cut 1 base from V and 5 bases from J, with 5 bases between.

The table lists this clone with a few counts. This chain uses TRBV5-8 with TRBJ1-1; 8 bases line up with TRBD1. The germline gives CDR1 SGHTS, CDR2 YDEGEE. V lost 3 bases, J lost 4 bases, and 11 bases stayed unmatched. This CDR3 is 16 amino acids long. DNA of the CDR3: TGTGCCAGCAGCTCCTGGGGTTCGACAGGGGTCACTGAAGCTTTCTTT. It yields the protein CASSSWGSTGVTEAFF.

This chain links TRBV2 with TRBJ2-3, with D unresolved. CDR1 is SNHLY, CDR2 FYNNEI, per germline. This CDR3 comprises 14 residues. Trimming pared 5 bases from V and 2 bases from J, leaving 11 bases between. The CDR3 protein is CASSLSSPTDTQYF. CDR3 DNA: TGTGCCAGCAGTTTATCTAGTCCCACAGATACGCAGTATTTT.

This clone was observed a few times. The chain links TRBV19 to TRBJ2-1; perhaps TRBD2 as D (6 bases). CDR3 length: 16 amino acids. Trimming shortened V by 1 base and J by 5 bases, and 15 bases separated the two germline ends. Germline lookup yields CDR1 LNHDA and CDR2 SQIVND (reference sequence). The CDR3 coding sequence is TGTGCCAGTAGTATAGTGGGCGGGACGGGGGACAATGAGCAGTTCTTC. It yields the protein CASSIVGGTGDNEQFF.

CDR3 sequence: CASSLGWANVLTF. The CDR3 DNA is TGTGCCAGCAGCTTAGGATGGGCCAACGTCCTGACTTTC. The chain joins TRBV7-9 to TRBJ2-6; no reliable D call. CDR1 is SEHNR, CDR2 FQNEAQ, per germline (reference sequence). Trimming shortened V by 1 base and J by 5 bases, and 3 bases separated the two germline ends. There are 13 residues in the CDR3.

The rearrangement joins TRBV5-6 to TRBJ2-2, with no clear D. From germline, CDR1 is SGHDT and CDR2 YYEEEE. The CDR3 extends over 13 amino acids. V lost 4 bases and J 4 bases, leaving 8 bases between the germline ends. CDR3 bases: TGTGCCAGCAGCCTACCGGGCACCGGGGAGCTGTTTTTT. It translates to CASSLPGTGELFF.

The chain recombines TRBV15 with TRBJ1-1; TRBD1 matches 7 bases. Germline V gives CDR1 LNHNV, CDR2 YYDKDF (reference sequence). Trimming cost V 6 bases and J 0 bases; bases outside gene matches: 4. This CDR3 is 14 amino acids long. CDR3 in amino acids: CATSQGDMNTEAFF. CDR3 DNA: TGTGCCACCAGTCAGGGGGACATGAACACTGAAGCTTTCTTT.

V is TRBV6-6 and J is TRBJ2-7; 9 bases align to TRBD1. From germline, CDR1 is MNHNY and CDR2 SVGAGI (reference sequence). V lost 7 bases, J lost 9 bases, and 13 bases stayed unmatched. The CDR3 is 14 residues long. The CDR3 DNA reads as TGTGCCAGCACCATTACGGGACAGGGCGAAAGGCAGTACTTC. As protein: CASTITGQGERQYF.

This clone was seen more than once but under ten times. This chain's CDR3 is CASIENLGRVGEQYF. CDR3 DNA sequence: TGTGCCAGCATTGAGAACCTGGGCAGGGTGGGCGAGCAGTACTTC. V and J are TRBV27 and TRBJ2-5; TRBD1 is a possible D gene (5 bases). The J call is doubtful: the DNA matches TRBJ2-7 better. CDR3 size: 15 residues. Germline CDR1 MNHEY, CDR2 SMNVEV (reference sequence).

A remark on this clone: The sample has other DNA sequences that encode this CDR3 too. The V gene is TRBV7-9, the J gene TRBJ1-5; D gene ambiguous. The CDR3 length is 12 residues. CDR1 SEHNR and CDR2 FQNEAQ come from the germline V gene (reference sequence). Trimming took off 1 base at V and 7 bases at J, with 5 bases between the two ends. The CDR3 sequence is CASSLDGQPQHF. The CDR3 nucleotides are TGTGCCAGCAGCTTAGATGGCCAGCCCCAGCATTTT.

This clone was recorded a few times. The chain employs TRBV6-1 and TRBJ1-5, with a tentative D call TRBD1 (5 bases). Germline assignment: CDR1 MNHNS and CDR2 SASEGT. The CDR3 is 16 amino acids. V dropped 3 bases and J dropped 3 bases, with 15 bases sitting between them. The CDR3 DNA reads as TGTGCCAGCAGTGACCTAGGGGCCCAGATCAATCAGCCCCAGCATTTT. This translates into CASSDLGAQINQPQHF.

This clone turned up a few times. The chain carries TRBV7-2 and TRBJ2-1, with TRBD1 identical over 8 bases. The CDR3 covers 15 residues. V lost 6 bases and J lost 1; bases outside the gene matches: 5. Germline V lookup: CDR1 SGHTA, CDR2 FQGNSA. The CDR3 nucleotides read TGTGCCAGCAGGCGCGGACAGGGTTCCTACAATGAGCAGTTCTTC. Translation: CASRRGQGSYNEQFF.

The V call is TRBV7-9, the J call TRBJ2-7, with 7 bases identical to TRBD1. The CDR3 is 15 residues long. The ends lost 5 bases at V and 1 base at J; junction bases unmatched: 8. In germline, CDR1 is SEHNR, CDR2 FQNEAQ (reference sequence). CDR3 nucleotide sequence: TGTGCCAGCAGCCCATCCACGACAGGGTCCTACGAGCAGTACTTC. Amino acids: CASSPSTTGSYEQYF.

In its sample, this clone was seen a few times. The rearrangement links TRBV29-1 to TRBJ2-1, with D perhaps being TRBD1 or TRBD2 (5 bases each). Germline loops: CDR1 SQVTM, CDR2 ANQGSEA. Trimming took off 4 bases at V and 4 bases at J, with 8 bases between the two ends. The CDR3 sequence is 12 residues long. This CDR3 is CSVGDGYNEQFF. CDR3 sequence (DNA): TGCAGCGTTGGGGACGGTTACAATGAGCAGTTCTTC.

In its sample, this clone was seen many times. The chain has TRBV18 and TRBJ2-3; 9 positions match TRBD2. The junction had 5 bases not matched to a gene; V was cut back by 3 bases and J by 1 base. The CDR3 extends over 16 amino acids. Germline CDR1 is KGHSH and CDR2 is LQKENI. Here the CDR3 reads CASSPTRTSGTDTQYF. The CDR3 DNA reads TGTGCCAGCTCACCTACGCGGACTAGCGGCACAGATACGCAGTATTTT.

There are a few counts of this clone. The chain links TRBV10-2 to TRBJ2-3, with TRBD1 matching over 9 bases. Germline CDR1 reads WSHSY; CDR2 reads SAAADI. This CDR3 is built from 15 residues. V was pared by 6 bases and J by 2 bases, with 6 bases of the junction left unmatched. The CDR3 here is CASRGQGTNTDTQYF. The DNA for the CDR3 is TGCGCCAGCAGAGGACAGGGGACTAACACAGATACGCAGTATTTT.

This clone was seen a few times. J is TRBJ1-1 and V is TRBV4-3, with a possible D match to TRBD1 (6 bases). CDR1 and CDR2 from the germline V gene are LGHNA and YSLEER. V was pared by 0 bases and J by 7 bases, with 12 bases between. The CDR3 has 14 amino acids. CDR3 DNA: TGCGCCAGCAGCCAAGATTTTAGGGGGAGTGAAGCTTTCTTT. Its translation: CASSQDFRGSEAFF.

This clone was seen a handful of times. The chain joins TRBV5-1 to TRBJ2-1; 8 bases line up with TRBD2. The germline V gene encodes CDR1 SGHRS and CDR2 YFSETQ. The CDR3 spans 18 residues. V shed 0 bases, J shed 3 bases, and the junction held 11 bases outside the gene matches. The CDR3 nucleotides are TGCGCCAGCAGCTTGGAGGGTAGCGGGATCTGGGACTACAATGAGCAGTTCTTC. It translates to CASSLEGSGIWDYNEQFF.

The chain employs TRBV30 and TRBJ2-1; the match to TRBD2 covers 10 bases. Germline V lookup: CDR1 GTSNPN, CDR2 SVGIG (reference sequence). CDR3 size: 16 residues. J gave up 7 bases and V 5 bases, and 14 bases lay outside the gene matches. The CDR3 protein is CAWLSPSGRVLNEQFF. CDR3 DNA: TGTGCCTGGTTGTCCCCAAGCGGGAGGGTGTTGAATGAGCAGTTCTTC.